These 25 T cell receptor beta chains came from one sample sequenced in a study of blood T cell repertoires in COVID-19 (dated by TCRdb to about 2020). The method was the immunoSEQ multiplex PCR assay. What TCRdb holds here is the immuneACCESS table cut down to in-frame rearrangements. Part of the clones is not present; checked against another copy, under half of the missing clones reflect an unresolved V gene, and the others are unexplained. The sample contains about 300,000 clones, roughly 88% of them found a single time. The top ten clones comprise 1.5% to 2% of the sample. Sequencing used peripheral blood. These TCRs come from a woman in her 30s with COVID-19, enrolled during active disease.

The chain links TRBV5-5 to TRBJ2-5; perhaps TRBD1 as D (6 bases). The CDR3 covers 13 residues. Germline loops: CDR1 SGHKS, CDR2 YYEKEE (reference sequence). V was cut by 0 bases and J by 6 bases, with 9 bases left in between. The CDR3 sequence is CASSLDGGQTQYF. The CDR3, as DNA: TGTGCCAGCAGCTTGGATGGGGGCCAGACCCAGTACTTC.

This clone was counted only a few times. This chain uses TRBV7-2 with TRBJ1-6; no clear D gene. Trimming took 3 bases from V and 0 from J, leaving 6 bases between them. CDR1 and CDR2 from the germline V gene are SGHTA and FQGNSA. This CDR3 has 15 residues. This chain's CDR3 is CASSLGSSYNSPLHF. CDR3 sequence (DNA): TGTGCCAGCAGCTTGGGGAGCTCCTATAATTCACCCCTCCACTTT.

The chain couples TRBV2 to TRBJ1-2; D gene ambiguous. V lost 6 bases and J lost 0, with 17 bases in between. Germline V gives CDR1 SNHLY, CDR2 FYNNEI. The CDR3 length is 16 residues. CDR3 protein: CASRTSVRESNYGYTF. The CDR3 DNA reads TGTGCCAGCAGAACCTCCGTTCGGGAGTCTAACTATGGCTACACCTTC.

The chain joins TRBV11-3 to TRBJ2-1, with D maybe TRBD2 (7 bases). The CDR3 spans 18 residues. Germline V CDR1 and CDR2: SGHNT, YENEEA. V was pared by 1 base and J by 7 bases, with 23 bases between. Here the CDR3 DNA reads TGTGCCAGCAGCTTAGTGGGGCCAGTGGGGGGGCTGAGGAATGAGCAGTTCTTC. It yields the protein CASSLVGPVGGLRNEQFF.

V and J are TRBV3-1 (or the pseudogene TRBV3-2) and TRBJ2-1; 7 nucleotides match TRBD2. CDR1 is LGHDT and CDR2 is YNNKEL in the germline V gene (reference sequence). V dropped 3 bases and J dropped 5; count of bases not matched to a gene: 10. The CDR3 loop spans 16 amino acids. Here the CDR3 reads CASSQGTSGANNEQFF. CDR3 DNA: TGTGCCAGCAGCCAGGGGACCAGCGGGGCCAACAATGAGCAGTTCTTC.

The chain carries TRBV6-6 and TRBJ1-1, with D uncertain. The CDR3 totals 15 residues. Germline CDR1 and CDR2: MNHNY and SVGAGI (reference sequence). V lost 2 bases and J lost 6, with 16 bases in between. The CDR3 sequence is CASSYGDSNGAEAFF. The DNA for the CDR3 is TGTGCCAGCAGTTACGGAGACTCCAATGGCGCTGAAGCTTTCTTT.

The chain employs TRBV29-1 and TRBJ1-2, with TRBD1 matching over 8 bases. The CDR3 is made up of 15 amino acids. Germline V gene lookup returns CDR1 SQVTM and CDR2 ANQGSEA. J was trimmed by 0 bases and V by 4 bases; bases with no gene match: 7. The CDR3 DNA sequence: TGCAGCGTTGGGGACAGGCAGACTCCTAACTATGGCTACACCTTC. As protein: CSVGDRQTPNYGYTF.

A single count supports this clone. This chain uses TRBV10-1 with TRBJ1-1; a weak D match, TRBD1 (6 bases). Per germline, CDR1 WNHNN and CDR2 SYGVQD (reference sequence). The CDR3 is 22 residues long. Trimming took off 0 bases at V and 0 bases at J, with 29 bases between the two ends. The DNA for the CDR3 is TGCGCCAGCAGTGAGTCCCAGCGGGGGGGCGCGACGGATGGAGTATTGAACACTGAAGCTTTCTTT. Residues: CASSESQRGGATDGVLNTEAFF.

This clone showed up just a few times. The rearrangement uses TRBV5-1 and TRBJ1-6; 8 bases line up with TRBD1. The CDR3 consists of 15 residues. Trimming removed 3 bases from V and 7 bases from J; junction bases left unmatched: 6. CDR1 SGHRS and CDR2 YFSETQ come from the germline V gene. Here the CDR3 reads CASSSGTGGNSPLHF. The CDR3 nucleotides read TGCGCCAGCAGCTCTGGGACAGGTGGGAATTCACCCCTCCACTTT.

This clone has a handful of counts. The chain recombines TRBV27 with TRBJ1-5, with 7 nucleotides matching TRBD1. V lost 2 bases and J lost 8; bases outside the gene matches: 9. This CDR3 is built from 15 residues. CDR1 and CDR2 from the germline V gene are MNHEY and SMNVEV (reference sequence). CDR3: CASSLKGALKEPQHF. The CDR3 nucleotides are TGTGCCAGCAGTTTAAAGGGGGCCTTAAAGGAGCCCCAGCATTTT.

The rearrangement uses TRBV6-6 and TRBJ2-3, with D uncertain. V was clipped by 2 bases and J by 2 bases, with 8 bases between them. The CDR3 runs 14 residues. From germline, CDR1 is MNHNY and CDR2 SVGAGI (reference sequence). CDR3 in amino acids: CASSYLQNTDTQYF. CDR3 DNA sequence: TGTGCCAGCAGTTACCTTCAGAACACAGATACGCAGTATTTT.

The CDR3 sequence is CASTTRDRVDNEQFF. The DNA for the CDR3 is TGTGCCAGCACTACCCGGGACAGGGTGGACAATGAGCAGTTCTTC. The rearrangement links TRBV27 to TRBJ2-1, with TRBD1 matching over 9 bases. After removal of 7 bases from V and 5 bases from J, the junction contained 9 bases not matched to a gene. CDR3 size: 15 residues. Germline V gives CDR1 MNHEY, CDR2 SMNVEV (reference sequence).

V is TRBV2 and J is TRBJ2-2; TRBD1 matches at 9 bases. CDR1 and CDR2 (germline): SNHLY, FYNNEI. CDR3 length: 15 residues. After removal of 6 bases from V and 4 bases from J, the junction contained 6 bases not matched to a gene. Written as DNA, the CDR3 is TGTGCCAGCAGCGGACGGGACAGGGTCACCGGGGAGCTGTTTTTT. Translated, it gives CASSGRDRVTGELFF.

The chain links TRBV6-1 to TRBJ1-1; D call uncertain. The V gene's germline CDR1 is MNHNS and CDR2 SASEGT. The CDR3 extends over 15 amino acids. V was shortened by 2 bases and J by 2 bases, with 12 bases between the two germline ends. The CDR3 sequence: CASSEQANANTEAFF. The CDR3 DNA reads TGTGCCAGCAGTGAACAGGCAAATGCAAACACTGAAGCTTTCTTT.

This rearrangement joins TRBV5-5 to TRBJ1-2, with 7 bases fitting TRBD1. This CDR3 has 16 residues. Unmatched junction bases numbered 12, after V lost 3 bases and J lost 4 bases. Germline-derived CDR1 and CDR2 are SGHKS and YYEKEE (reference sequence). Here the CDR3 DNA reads TGTGCCAGCAGCTCGCAACAGGGGACGGCCTTCTATGGCTACACCTTC. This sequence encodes CASSSQQGTAFYGYTF.

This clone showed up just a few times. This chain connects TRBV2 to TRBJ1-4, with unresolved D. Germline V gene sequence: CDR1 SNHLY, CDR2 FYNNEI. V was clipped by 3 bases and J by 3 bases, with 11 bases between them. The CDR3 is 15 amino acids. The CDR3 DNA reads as TGTGCCAGCAGTGAGGTGGTGCGTCCTAATGAAAAACTGTTTTTT. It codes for CASSEVVRPNEKLFF.

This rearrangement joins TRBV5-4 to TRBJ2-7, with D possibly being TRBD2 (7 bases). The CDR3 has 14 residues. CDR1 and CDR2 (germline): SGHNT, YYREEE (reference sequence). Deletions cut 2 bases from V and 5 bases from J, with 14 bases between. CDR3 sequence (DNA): TGTGCCAGCAGCTTCCTAGGAGGGGGGGACGAGCAGTACGTC. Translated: CASSFLGGGDEQYV.

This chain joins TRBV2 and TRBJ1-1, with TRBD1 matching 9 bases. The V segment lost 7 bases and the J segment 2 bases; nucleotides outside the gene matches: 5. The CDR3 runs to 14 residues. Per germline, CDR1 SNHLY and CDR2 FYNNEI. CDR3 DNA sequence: TGTGCCAGCAAAGGGGACAGGGAAAACACTGAAGCTTTCTTT. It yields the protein CASKGDRENTEAFF.

CDR3 sequence (DNA): TGTGCCAGCACCCCTTGGACACTCGGGGAGCAGTTCTTC. The encoded protein is CASTPWTLGEQFF. This chain connects TRBV2 to TRBJ2-1; D may be TRBD1 (5 bases). Germline loops: CDR1 SNHLY, CDR2 FYNNEI. V shed 7 bases and J shed 10 bases, with 17 bases lying between them. This CDR3 is 13 amino acids long.

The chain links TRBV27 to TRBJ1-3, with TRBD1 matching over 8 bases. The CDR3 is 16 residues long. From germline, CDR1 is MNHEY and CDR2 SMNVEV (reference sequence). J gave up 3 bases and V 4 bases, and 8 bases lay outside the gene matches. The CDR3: CASSSLDRGHGNTIYF. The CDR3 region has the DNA TGTGCCAGCAGTTCCCTCGACAGGGGACATGGAAACACCATATATTTT.

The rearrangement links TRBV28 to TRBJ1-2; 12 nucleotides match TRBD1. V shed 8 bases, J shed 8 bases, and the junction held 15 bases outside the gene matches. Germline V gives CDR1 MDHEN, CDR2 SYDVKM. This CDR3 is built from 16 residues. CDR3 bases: TGTGCCAGCGGGCCGAATCCGGGACAGGGGGCGGGGGGCTACACCTTC. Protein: CASGPNPGQGAGGYTF.

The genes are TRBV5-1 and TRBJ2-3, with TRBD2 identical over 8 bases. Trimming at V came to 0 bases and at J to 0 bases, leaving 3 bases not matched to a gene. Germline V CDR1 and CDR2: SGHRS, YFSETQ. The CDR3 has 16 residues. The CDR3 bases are TGCGCCAGCAGCTTGGCCGGACTAGCCAGCACAGATACGCAGTATTTT. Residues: CASSLAGLASTDTQYF.

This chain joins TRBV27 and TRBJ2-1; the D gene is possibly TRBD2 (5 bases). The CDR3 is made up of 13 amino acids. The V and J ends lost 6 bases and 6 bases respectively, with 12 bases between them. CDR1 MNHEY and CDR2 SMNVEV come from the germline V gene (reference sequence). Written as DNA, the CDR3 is TGTGCCAGCAGCCGTGGAGGCCCCAATGAGCAGTTCTTC. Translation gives CASSRGGPNEQFF.

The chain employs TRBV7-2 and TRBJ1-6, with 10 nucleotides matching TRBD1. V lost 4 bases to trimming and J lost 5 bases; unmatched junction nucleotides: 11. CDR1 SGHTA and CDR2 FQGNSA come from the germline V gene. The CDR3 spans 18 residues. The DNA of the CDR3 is TGTGCCAGCAGCTCAAAAAGCCTGGGGACAGGGGATAATTCACCCCTCCACTTT. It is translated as CASSSKSLGTGDNSPLHF.

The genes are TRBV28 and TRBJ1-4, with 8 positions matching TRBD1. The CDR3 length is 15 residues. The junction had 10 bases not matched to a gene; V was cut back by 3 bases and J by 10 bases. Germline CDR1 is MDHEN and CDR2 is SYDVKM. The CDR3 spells CASSFPGGKSGKLFF. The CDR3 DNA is TGTGCCAGCAGTTTCCCAGGGGGCAAGTCGGGAAAACTGTTTTTT. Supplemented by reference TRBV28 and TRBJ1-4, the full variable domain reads DVKVTQSSRYLVKRTGEKVFLECVQDMDHENMFWYRQDPGLGLRLIYFSYDVKMKEKGDIPEGYSVSREKKERFSLILESASTNQTSMYLCASSFPGGKSGKLFFGSGTQLSVL.